This T cell receptor (beta chain) was sequenced during a study of blood T cell repertoires in COVID-19. The assay was immunoSEQ multiplex PCR, and TCRdb's table has in-frame clones only and misses some. The sample includes 150,000 to 190,000 clones, about 85% of them seen just once. The clonotype comes from a woman aged 60-70 years with COVID-19, enrolled during active disease. Sequences were obtained from peripheral blood.

The CDR3 is CASRAQGAGTGELFF. The CDR3 DNA is TGCGCCAGCAGAGCTCAGGGGGCGGGAACCGGGGAGCTGTTTTTT. The chain employs TRBV5-1 and TRBJ2-2; 8 nucleotides align to TRBD1. J was trimmed by 5 bases and V by 5 bases; bases with no gene match: 8. The CDR3 spans 15 residues. From germline, CDR1 is SGHRS and CDR2 YFSETQ.